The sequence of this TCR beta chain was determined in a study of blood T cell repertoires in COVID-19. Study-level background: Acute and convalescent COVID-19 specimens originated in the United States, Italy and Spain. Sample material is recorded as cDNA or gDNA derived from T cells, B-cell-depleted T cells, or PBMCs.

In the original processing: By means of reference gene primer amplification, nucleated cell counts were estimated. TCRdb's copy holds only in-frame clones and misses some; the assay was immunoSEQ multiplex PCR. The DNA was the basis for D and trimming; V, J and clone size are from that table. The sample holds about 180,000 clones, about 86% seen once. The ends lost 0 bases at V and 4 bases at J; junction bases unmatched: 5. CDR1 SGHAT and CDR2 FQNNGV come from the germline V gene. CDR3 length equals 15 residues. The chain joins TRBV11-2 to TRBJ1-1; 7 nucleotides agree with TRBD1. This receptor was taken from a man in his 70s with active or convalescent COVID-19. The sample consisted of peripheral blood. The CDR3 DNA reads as TGTGCCAGCAGCTTAGATGACAGGGCGGGCACTGAAGCTTTCTTT. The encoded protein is CASSLDDRAGTEAFF.